The sequence of this TCR beta chain was determined in a study of T cells expressing NK-cell markers. Study as a whole: Underlying the TCR beta repertoires were sorted CD3+CD56+NKG2C+, CD3+CD56+NKG2C- and CD3+CD56-NKG2C+ T cells. Eight donors were sequenced, seven testing HCMV-seropositive and one testing seronegative.

Study-wide results and limits: Dominance of the CD3+CD56-NKG2C+ fraction by these clonotypes also held in a handful of donors.

To note about this clonotype: The antigen is not known.

The CDR3 loop spans 16 amino acids. Germline V lookup: CDR1 ENHRY, CDR2 SYGVKD. Researchers built TCR beta cDNA using 5'RACE template switching with UMIs. For each CDR3 protein, TCRdb gives one entry from its re-call of the 5' RACE reads, without DNA. The repertoire table contains about 460,000 distinct CDR3 sequences. The source is a woman in her 50s in good health. This chain joins TRBV10-3 and TRBJ1-2; TCRdb lists TRBD1, though no DNA is available to test this call. The sequenced sample was blood T cells: a sorted CD56 or NKG2C T cell subset, CD4+ or CD8+ T cells, or bulk PBMC T cells (not recorded which). CDR3 residues: CAISERGTGRRYGYTF.